These 26 T cell receptor beta chains were all obtained from the same sample, sequenced in a study of blood T cell repertoires in COVID-19. Here immunoSEQ multiplex PCR was the method, and the copy in TCRdb shows in-frame clones only, minus some. This sample has 210,000 or so clones, with roughly 85% found just once. Sequenced material: PBMCs or T cells enriched from blood (not recorded which). All receptors derive from a man aged 25-40 years who had recovered from COVID-19.

The CDR3 DNA follows: TGTGCTAGTGGTTTTTTCCGTTGGAGCGATGGCTACACCTTC. This encodes CASGFFRWSDGYTF. The V and J genes are TRBV12-5 and TRBJ1-2; no clear D gene. CDR3 length equals 14 residues. CDR1 and CDR2 from the germline V gene are LGHNT and FRNRAP. Trimming pared 3 bases from V and 6 bases from J, leaving 14 bases between.

The chain carries TRBV7-9 and TRBJ2-2; 9 bases match TRBD2. Per the germline V gene, CDR1 is SEHNR and CDR2 is FQNEAQ (reference sequence). CDR3 length equals 16 residues. Trimming cost V 3 bases and J 1 base; bases outside gene matches: 3. The CDR3 loop reads CASSLPAGGNTGELFF. In DNA, the CDR3 is TGTGCCAGCAGCTTGCCAGCGGGGGGGAACACCGGGGAGCTGTTTTTT.

This chain uses TRBV4-1 with TRBJ2-1; 11 bases map to TRBD1. Germline V gene sequence: CDR1 MGHRA, CDR2 YSYEKL. Germline trimming cut 6 bases from V and 5 bases from J; bases unmatched to any gene: 21. The CDR3 is made up of 20 amino acids. CDR3 nucleotides: TGCGCCAGCAGTCGGTTCGAGGGGCCACCCCGGGACAGGGGGAACAATGAGCAGTTCTTC. Translation gives CASSRFEGPPRDRGNNEQFF.

The chain employs TRBV5-1 and TRBJ2-3; weak D call: TRBD2 (5 bases). The CDR3 sequence is 14 residues long. V shed 3 bases and J shed 6 bases, with 14 bases lying between them. CDR1 and CDR2 (germline): SGHRS, YFSETQ. CDR3 sequence (DNA): TGCGCCAGCAGCTCCCCCCGGGGTCGCGATACGCAGTATTTT. Translation gives CASSSPRGRDTQYF.

The rearrangement joins TRBV7-2 to TRBJ1-5; 8 bases fit TRBD1. Unmatched junction bases numbered 16, after V lost 4 bases and J lost 5 bases. Germline CDR1 and CDR2: SGHTA and FQGNSA. The CDR3 extends over 18 amino acids. In nucleotides, the CDR3 is TGTGCCAGCAGCTCATCCATCTTATACAGGGGGAGACATCAGCCCCAGCATTTT. As protein: CASSSSILYRGRHQPQHF.

The J gene is TRBJ2-2, the V gene TRBV27, with D possibly TRBD1 on 6 matching bases. The CDR3 has 16 residues. V lost 4 bases and J lost 0, with 12 bases in between. The germline V gene has CDR1 MNHEY and CDR2 SMNVEV (reference sequence). The CDR3 here is CASSYPKGANTGELFF. The DNA for the CDR3 is TGTGCCAGCAGTTACCCTAAGGGGGCGAACACCGGGGAGCTGTTTTTT.

The J gene is TRBJ2-3, the V gene TRBV13, with D perhaps matching TRBD1 (5 bases). Germline loops: CDR1 PRHDT, CDR2 FYEKMQ (reference sequence). The V end lost 0 bases, the J end lost 6 bases, and 10 bases lay between the germline ends. The CDR3 is 14 amino acids. The CDR3 loop is CASSLGLGADTQYF. CDR3 coding DNA: TGTGCCAGCAGCTTAGGCCTAGGGGCGGATACGCAGTATTTT.

V and J are TRBV12-3 or TRBV12-4 and TRBJ2-2, with D hard to call. This CDR3 region has 13 residues. With 7 bases removed from V and 6 bases from J, the gap between germline ends came to 12 bases. The CDR3 DNA reads as TGTGCCAGCACGCGACGGGTCCCCGGGGAGCTGTTTTTT. Protein product: CASTRRVPGELFF.

DNA for the CDR3: TGTGCCAGCAGTTTATCGCCGACAGGAGGCTACACCTTC. This encodes CASSLSPTGGYTF. V and J are TRBV27 and TRBJ1-2; D might be TRBD1 (6 bases). Trimming shortened V by 0 bases and J by 8 bases, and 10 bases separated the two germline ends. The CDR3 spans 13 residues. Germline V gene sequence: CDR1 MNHEY, CDR2 SMNVEV (reference sequence).

The chain uses TRBV6-5 and TRBJ2-5; 9 bases fit TRBD1. There are 16 residues in the CDR3. With V trimmed by 0 bases and J by 7 bases, 9 bases remained unmatched. Looked up from germline, CDR1 is MNHEY and CDR2 is SVGAGI. Here the CDR3 reads CASSYSKGRQGGTQYF. For the CDR3, the DNA is TGTGCCAGCAGTTACTCGAAAGGGAGACAGGGGGGGACCCAGTACTTC.

Of note for this clone: The sample has other DNA sequences that encode this CDR3 too. This sequence joins TRBV7-2 and TRBJ2-7; D ambiguous. The CDR3 covers 11 residues. CDR1 and CDR2 (germline): SGHTA, FQGNSA. V was shortened by 5 bases and J by 4 bases, with 6 bases between the two germline ends. The CDR3 DNA is TGTGCCAGCAGCCTTATATACGAGCAGTACTTC. Translating it yields CASSLIYEQYF.

The genes are TRBV19 and TRBJ2-2; tentative D call: TRBD1 (6 bases). The germline CDR1 and CDR2 sequences are LNHDA and SQIVND (reference sequence). Trimming pared 7 bases from V and 3 bases from J, leaving 18 bases between. The CDR3 consists of 16 residues. CDR3 region: CASNTGNMGDTGELFF. In nucleotides, the CDR3 is TGTGCCAGTAACACAGGGAATATGGGCGACACCGGGGAGCTGTTTTTT.

This chain uses TRBV3-1 (or the pseudogene TRBV3-2) with TRBJ1-2; the D is unclear. The germline V gene has CDR1 LGHDT and CDR2 YNNKEL (reference sequence). This CDR3 has 13 residues. Trimming shortened V by 4 bases and J by 4 bases, and 10 bases separated the two germline ends. The DNA of the CDR3 is TGTGCCAGCAGCCTCCTGGGGAGCTATGGCTACACCTTC. Protein: CASSLLGSYGYTF.

This chain connects TRBV18 to TRBJ1-2, with no clear D. Germline CDR1 and CDR2: KGHSH and LQKENI. V was cut by 2 bases and J by 8 bases, with 9 bases left in between. This CDR3 comprises 12 residues. CDR3 amino acids: CASSPGPGGYTF. DNA for the CDR3: TGTGCCAGCTCACCAGGCCCAGGCGGCTACACCTTC.

This chain links TRBV10-3 with TRBJ1-2; D unclear. This CDR3 region has 13 residues. Germline loops: CDR1 ENHRY, CDR2 SYGVKD. V lost 2 bases and J lost 8, with 12 bases in between. CDR3 sequence reads: CAISEVSGGGYTF. The CDR3 coding sequence is TGTGCCATCAGTGAGGTTAGCGGAGGAGGCTACACCTTC.

The rearrangement uses TRBV18 and TRBJ1-2; no reliable D call. The CDR3 is made up of 15 amino acids. The germline V gene encodes CDR1 KGHSH and CDR2 LQKENI. V lost 3 bases, J lost 4 bases, and 15 bases lay in between. The CDR3 region is CASSPQEDTPYGYTF. In nucleotides, the CDR3 is TGTGCCAGCTCACCTCAGGAAGACACTCCCTATGGCTACACCTTC.

This clone came up once. V usage is TRBV28 and J usage is TRBJ2-1; tentatively, D is TRBD2 (6 bases). The CDR3 is 15 residues long. Germline V lookup: CDR1 MDHEN, CDR2 SYDVKM. The germline V and J ends were trimmed by 6 bases and 3 bases, with 15 bases remaining between them. The CDR3 loop is CASRPWASDYNEQFF. The CDR3 DNA is TGTGCCAGCAGGCCCTGGGCTAGCGACTACAATGAGCAGTTCTTC. Filled out from reference TRBV28 and TRBJ2-1, the complete variable domain reads DVKVTQSSRYLVKRTGEKVFLECVQDMDHENMFWYRQDPGLGLRLIYFSYDVKMKEKGDIPEGYSVSREKKERFSLILESASTNQTSMYLCASRPWASDYNEQFFGPGTRLTVL.

The chain carries TRBV15 and TRBJ1-2; D is perhaps TRBD1 (6 bases). The CDR3 has 16 residues. In germline, CDR1 is LNHNV, CDR2 YYDKDF (reference sequence). V shed 5 bases and J shed 0 bases, with 16 bases lying between them. Here the CDR3 reads CATSGMRGQSNYGYTF. CDR3 sequence (DNA): TGTGCCACCAGCGGAATGAGAGGACAGTCTAACTATGGCTACACCTTC.

The chain couples TRBV10-3 to TRBJ1-2; 9 bases agree with TRBD1. CDR1 and CDR2 (germline): ENHRY, SYGVKD. The V and J ends lost 3 bases and 5 bases, in that order; junction bases with no gene match: 10. The CDR3 consists of 16 residues. CDR3 amino acids: CAISDTGTGLYYGYTF. The CDR3 DNA reads TGTGCCATCAGTGATACCGGGACAGGGTTATATTATGGCTACACCTTC.

J is TRBJ2-4 and V is TRBV5-6; TRBD1 agrees at 10 bases. Germline V gives CDR1 SGHDT, CDR2 YYEEEE. J lost 0 bases, V lost 4 bases, and 13 bases had no gene match. The length of the CDR3 is 19 residues. The CDR3 protein is CASSARWDRGSVAKNIQYF. In nucleotides, the CDR3 is TGTGCCAGCAGCGCGAGGTGGGACAGGGGTAGCGTAGCCAAAAACATTCAGTACTTC.

This chain uses TRBV28 with TRBJ2-2, with D unresolved. Germline V lookup: CDR1 MDHEN, CDR2 SYDVKM. The CDR3 has 13 amino acids. Trimming shortened V by 6 bases and J by 5 bases, and 10 bases separated the two germline ends. CDR3 region: CASRAQFTGELFF. The CDR3 region has the DNA TGTGCCAGCAGGGCCCAGTTTACCGGGGAGCTGTTTTTT.

V and J are TRBV6-5 and TRBJ1-5; possible D gene TRBD1, 5 bases. Germline V gene sequence: CDR1 MNHEY, CDR2 SVGAGI. V lost 5 bases and J 7 bases, leaving 18 bases between the germline ends. CDR3 length equals 15 residues. CDR3 loop: CASSIDGTIGQPQHF. The CDR3 DNA follows: TGTGCCAGCAGTATCGACGGGACTATAGGGCAGCCCCAGCATTTT.

The V call is TRBV11-2, the J call TRBJ2-2, with TRBD1 identical over 10 bases. With V trimmed by 6 bases and J by 1 base, 2 bases remained unmatched. Germline CDR1 SGHAT, CDR2 FQNNGV. The CDR3 is 15 amino acids. CDR3 in DNA: TGTGCCAGCAGTCGGACAGGGGGGAACACCGGGGAGCTGTTTTTT. Encoded protein: CASSRTGGNTGELFF. The whole variable domain, filled in from reference TRBV11-2 and TRBJ2-2, reads EAGVAQSPRYKIIEKRQSVAFWCNPISGHATLYWYQQILGQGPKLLIQFQNNGVVDDSQLPKDRFSAERLKGVDSTLKIQPAKLEDSAVYLCASSRTGGNTGELFFGEGSRLTVL.

The chain joins TRBV5-1 to TRBJ1-1, with TRBD1 identical over 9 bases. V shed 6 bases and J 3 bases; nucleotides not matched to a gene: 3. The germline gives CDR1 SGHRS, CDR2 YFSETQ. The CDR3 extends over 13 amino acids. The CDR3 region is CASTRQGDTEAFF. In DNA, the CDR3 is TGCGCCAGCACTCGACAGGGGGACACTGAAGCTTTCTTT.

The chain couples TRBV2 to TRBJ2-1; D unclear. The V end was cut by 9 bases, the J end by 9 bases, with 15 bases between. Germline-derived CDR1 and CDR2 are SNHLY and FYNNEI. The CDR3 consists of 12 residues. The CDR3 region has the DNA TGTGCCAGAAAGCCTCTAGGCGCTGAGCAGTTCTTC. Its translation: CARKPLGAEQFF.

The V gene is TRBV28, the J gene TRBJ1-1; TRBD1 matches at 7 bases. There are 16 residues in the CDR3. Trimming removed 5 bases from V and 3 bases from J; junction bases left unmatched: 12. CDR1 MDHEN and CDR2 SYDVKM come from the germline V gene. CDR3 sequence (DNA): TGTGCCAGCAGTCACCGACAGTGGAGGGGGCACACTGAAGCTTTCTTT. Translating gives CASSHRQWRGHTEAFF.